These 11 T cell receptor beta chains were all obtained from the same sample, sequenced in a study of blood T cell repertoires in COVID-19 (dated by TCRdb to 2019 to 2021). The method behind the library was the immunoSEQ multiplex PCR assay. TCRdb limited this immuneACCESS table to in-frame rearrangements with V and J called. A share of clones is missing; checked studies link under half to unresolved V genes, and the rest is unexplained. This sample holds around 120,000 clones; around 86% were observed only once. About 9.9% of the sample is taken by the ten largest. The sample consisted of peripheral blood. The receptors shown here come from a man aged 40-49 years with active or convalescent COVID-19.

This clone was counted a single time. This chain joins TRBV5-5 and TRBJ2-3; 10 bases line up with TRBD2. The junction had 5 bases not matched to a gene; V was cut back by 4 bases and J by 0 bases. CDR3 length equals 16 residues. The germline gives CDR1 SGHKS, CDR2 YYEKEE (reference sequence). In DNA form, the CDR3 reads TGTGCCAGCAGCCCTTATAGCGGGGGGAGCACAGATACGCAGTATTTT. Protein sequence: CASSPYSGGSTDTQYF. The variable domain in full, with the rest retrieved from reference TRBV5-5 and TRBJ2-3, is DAGVTQSPTHLIKTRGQQVTLRCSPISGHKSVSWYQQVLGQGPQFIFQYYEKEERGRGNFPDRFSARQFPNYSSELNVNALLLGDSALYLCASSPYSGGSTDTQYFGPGTRLTVL.

The CDR3 region is CASSLGRPETQYF. CDR3 nucleotides: TGTGCCAGCAGTTTGGGGCGGCCGGAGACCCAGTACTTC. V usage is TRBV28 and J usage is TRBJ2-5, with D possibly matching TRBD1 (5 bases). The CDR3 is 13 amino acids. Deletions cut 3 bases from V and 5 bases from J, with 10 bases between. CDR1 is MDHEN and CDR2 is SYDVKM in the germline V gene.

The chain uses TRBV13 and TRBJ2-1, with 8 bases identical to TRBD2. Germline V lookup: CDR1 PRHDT, CDR2 FYEKMQ (reference sequence). This CDR3 has 15 residues. V shed 5 bases and J 0 bases; nucleotides not matched to a gene: 3. This chain's CDR3 is CASSILAGSYNEQFF. The CDR3 DNA follows: TGTGCCAGCAGCATCCTAGCGGGCTCCTACAATGAGCAGTTCTTC.

The J gene is TRBJ1-1, the V gene TRBV12-3 or TRBV12-4, with D possibly being TRBD1 (5 bases). Trimming pared 11 bases from V and 4 bases from J, leaving 11 bases between. CDR3 size: 11 residues. The chain's CDR3 is CAAREGTEAFF. The CDR3 bases are TGTGCCGCCAGGGAGGGCACTGAAGCTTTCTTT.

This sequence joins TRBV10-3 and TRBJ1-1; 8 bases fit TRBD1. V dropped 2 bases and J dropped 5; count of bases not matched to a gene: 4. Germline CDR1 ENHRY, CDR2 SYGVKD. The length of the CDR3 is 14 residues. CDR3 loop: CAISETGGWTEAFF. The DNA of the CDR3 is TGTGCCATCAGTGAGACAGGGGGATGGACTGAAGCTTTCTTT.

The genes are TRBV27 and TRBJ1-5; 11 bases are shared with TRBD1. The CDR3 spans 15 residues. V lost 5 bases to trimming and J lost 3 bases; unmatched junction nucleotides: 3. Germline-derived CDR1 and CDR2 are MNHEY and SMNVEV (reference sequence). CDR3 in amino acids: CASSRGQGDNQPQHF. In DNA, the CDR3 is TGTGCCAGCAGTCGGGGACAGGGGGACAATCAGCCCCAGCATTTT.

The V and J genes are TRBV5-1 and TRBJ2-2, with D uncertain. The CDR3 loop spans 13 amino acids. Trimming shortened V by 0 bases and J by 4 bases, and 4 bases separated the two germline ends. Looked up from germline, CDR1 is SGHRS and CDR2 is YFSETQ. The chain's CDR3 is CASSLGATGELFF. The CDR3 DNA reads as TGCGCCAGCAGCTTGGGGGCCACCGGGGAGCTGTTTTTT. Full variable domain (outside the CDR3, taken from reference TRBV5-1 and TRBJ2-2): KAGVTQTPRYLIKTRGQQVTLSCSPISGHRSVSWYQQTPGQGLQFLFEYFSETQRNKGNFPGRFSGRQFSNSRSEMNVSTLELGDSALYLCASSLGATGELFFGEGSRLTVL.

The CDR3 spells CASSDWYYEQYF. CDR3 nucleotide sequence: TGTGCCAGCAGCGACTGGTACTACGAGCAGTACTTC. V is TRBV7-2 and J is TRBJ2-7; D is undetermined. The germline gives CDR1 SGHTA, CDR2 FQGNSA. Trimming took 5 bases from V and 3 from J, leaving 8 bases between them. This CDR3 has 12 residues.

The genes are TRBV6-1 and TRBJ1-4; 8 nucleotides line up with TRBD1. CDR1 MNHNS and CDR2 SASEGT come from the germline V gene. The junction had 8 bases not matched to a gene; V was cut back by 3 bases and J by 8 bases. The CDR3 spans 15 residues. The CDR3 region has the DNA TGTGCCAGCAGTGATCGGACAGGGATGAGGGAAAAACTGTTTTTT. This gives the protein CASSDRTGMREKLFF.

The genes are TRBV5-6 and TRBJ1-5; the D gene is possibly TRBD1 (6 bases). V lost 5 bases and J 4 bases, leaving 13 bases between the germline ends. CDR3 length equals 14 residues. Germline values: CDR1 SGHDT, CDR2 YYEEEE. This chain's CDR3 is CASSPQGQNQPQHF. DNA for the CDR3: TGTGCCAGCAGTCCTCAGGGGCAAAATCAGCCCCAGCATTTT.

The genes are TRBV7-3 and TRBJ2-3; D is unresolved. V was shortened by 1 base and J by 0 bases, with 8 bases between the two germline ends. Germline V gives CDR1 SGHTA, CDR2 FQGTGA. This CDR3 has 15 amino acids. The CDR3 here is CASSLSKASTDTQYF. The CDR3 DNA reads as TGTGCCAGCAGCTTAAGCAAAGCGAGCACAGATACGCAGTATTTT.